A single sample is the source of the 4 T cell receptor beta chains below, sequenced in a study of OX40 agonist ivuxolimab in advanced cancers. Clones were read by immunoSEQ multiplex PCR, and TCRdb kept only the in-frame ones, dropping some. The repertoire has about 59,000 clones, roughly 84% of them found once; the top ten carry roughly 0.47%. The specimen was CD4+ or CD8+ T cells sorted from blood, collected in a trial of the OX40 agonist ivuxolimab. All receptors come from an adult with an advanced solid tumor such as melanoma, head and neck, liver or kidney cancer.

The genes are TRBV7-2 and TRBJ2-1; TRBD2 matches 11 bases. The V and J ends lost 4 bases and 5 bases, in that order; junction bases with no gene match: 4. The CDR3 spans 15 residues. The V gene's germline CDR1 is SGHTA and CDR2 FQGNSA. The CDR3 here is CASSSQLAGDNEQFF. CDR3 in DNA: TGTGCCAGCAGCTCGCAACTAGCGGGGGACAATGAGCAGTTCTTC.

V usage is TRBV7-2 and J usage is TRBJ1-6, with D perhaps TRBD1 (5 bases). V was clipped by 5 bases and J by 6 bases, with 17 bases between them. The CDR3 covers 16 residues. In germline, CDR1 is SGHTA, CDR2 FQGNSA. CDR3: CASSPRGTRGNSPLHF. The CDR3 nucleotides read TGTGCCAGCAGCCCTCGGGGCACAAGGGGTAATTCACCCCTCCACTTT. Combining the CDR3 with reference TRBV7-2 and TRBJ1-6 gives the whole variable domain GAGVSQSPSNKVTEKGKDVELRCDPISGHTALYWYRQSLGQGLEFLIYFQGNSAPDKSGLPSDRFSAERTGGSVSTLTIQRTQQEDSAVYLCASSPRGTRGNSPLHFGNGTRLTVT.

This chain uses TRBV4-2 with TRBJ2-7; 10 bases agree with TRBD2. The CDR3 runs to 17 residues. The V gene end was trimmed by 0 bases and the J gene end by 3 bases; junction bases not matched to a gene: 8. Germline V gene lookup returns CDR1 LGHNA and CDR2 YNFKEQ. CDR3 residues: CASSQEASGRTGYEQYF. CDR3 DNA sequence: TGTGCCAGCAGCCAAGAGGCTAGCGGGAGAACTGGCTACGAGCAGTACTTC.

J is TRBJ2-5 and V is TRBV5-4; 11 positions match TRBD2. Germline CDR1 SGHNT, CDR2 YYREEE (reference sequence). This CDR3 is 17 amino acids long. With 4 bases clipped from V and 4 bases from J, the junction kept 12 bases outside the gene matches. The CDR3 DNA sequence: TGTGCCAGCAGCCGGAAGGGCGGTCTAGCGGGGGGAGAGACCCAGTACTTC. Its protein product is CASSRKGGLAGGETQYF.